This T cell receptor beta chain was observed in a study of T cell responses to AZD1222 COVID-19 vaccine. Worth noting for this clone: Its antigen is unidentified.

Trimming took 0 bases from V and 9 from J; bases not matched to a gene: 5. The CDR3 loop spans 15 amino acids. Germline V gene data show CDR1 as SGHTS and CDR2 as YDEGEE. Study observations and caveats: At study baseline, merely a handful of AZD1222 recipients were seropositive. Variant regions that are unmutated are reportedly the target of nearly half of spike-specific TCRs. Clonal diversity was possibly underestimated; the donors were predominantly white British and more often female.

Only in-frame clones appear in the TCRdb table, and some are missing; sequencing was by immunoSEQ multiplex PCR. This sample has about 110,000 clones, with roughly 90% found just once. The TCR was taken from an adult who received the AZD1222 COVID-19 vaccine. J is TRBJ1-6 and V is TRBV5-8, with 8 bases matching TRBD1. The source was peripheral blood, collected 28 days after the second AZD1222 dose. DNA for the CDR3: TGTGCCAGCAGCTTGGGACAGGGGTTTCGTTCACCCCTCCACTTT. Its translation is CASSLGQGFRSPLHF. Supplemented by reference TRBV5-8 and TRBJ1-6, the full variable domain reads EAGVTQSPTHLIKTRGQQATLRCSPISGHTSVYWYQQALGLGLQFLLWYDEGEERNRGNFPPRFSGRQFPNYSSELNVNALELEDSALYLCASSLGQGFRSPLHFGNGTRLTVT.